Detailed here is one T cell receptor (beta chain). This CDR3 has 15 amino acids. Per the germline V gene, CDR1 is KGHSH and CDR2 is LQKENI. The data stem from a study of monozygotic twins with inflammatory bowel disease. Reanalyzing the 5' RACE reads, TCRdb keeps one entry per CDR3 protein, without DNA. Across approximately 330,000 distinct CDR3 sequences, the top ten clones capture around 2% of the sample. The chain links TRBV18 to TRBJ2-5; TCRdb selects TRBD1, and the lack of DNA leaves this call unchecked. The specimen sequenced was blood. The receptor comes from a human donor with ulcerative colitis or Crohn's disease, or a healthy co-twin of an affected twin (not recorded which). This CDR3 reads CASSPPLQVEETQYF. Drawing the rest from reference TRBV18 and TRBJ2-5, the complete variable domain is NAGVMQNPRHLVRRRGQEARLRCSPMKGHSHVYWYRQLPEEGLKFMVYLQKENIIDESGMPKERFSAEFPKEGPSILRIQQVVRGDSAAYFCASSPPLQVEETQYFGPGTRLLVL.